The clone carrying this T cell receptor (beta chain) occurred a few times. The sample comes from a study of blood T cell repertoires in COVID-19. Germline V CDR1 and CDR2: MNHEY, SVGAGI. V lost 10 bases and J lost 2, with 12 bases in between. CDR3 length equals 12 residues. Profiling relied on immunoSEQ multiplex PCR, and the TCRdb table lists in-frame clones only, not all of them. The data show over 50,000 clones, about 86% seen once. The chain is built from TRBV6-5 and TRBJ2-7, with a weak D call TRBD2 (5 bases). The sequenced sample consisted of peripheral blood. This TCR was sampled from a human donor in a cohort sampled during active COVID-19. The CDR3 protein is CATEGATYEQYF. The CDR3, as DNA: TGTGCCACCGAGGGTGCAACCTACGAGCAGTACTTC.